This TCR beta chain originates from a study of cytomegalovirus exposure and HLA in healthy donors. Germline lookup yields CDR1 MDHEN and CDR2 SYDVKM. This CDR3 has 15 amino acids. The ends were cut back, 1 base at V and 9 bases at J, with 16 bases in the middle. PCR was performed using 60 Vbeta and 13 Jbeta primers. Assay used: immunoSEQ multiplex PCR; TCRdb lists only in-frame clones, some missing. The sample shows some 150,000 clones, roughly four fifths of them seen only once. What was sequenced was PBMCs. This receptor was taken from a man aged 60 to 69 in good health and CMV-seronegative. The V and J genes are TRBV28 and TRBJ1-5; D is possibly TRBD1 (6 bases). The CDR3 is CASSLSVGGGWPQHF. The DNA for the CDR3 is TGTGCCAGCAGTTTATCAGTGGGGGGGGGCTGGCCCCAGCATTTT.